This record concerns one T cell receptor (beta chain) sequence. Its antigen target is currently unknown. Per-base qualities were not stored, and no clone one base away is much larger. These data belong to a study of blood T cell repertoires in COVID-19 (dated by TCRdb to about 2020). Context from the whole study: The collaborator samples originated in the United States, Italy and Spain and spanned the acute and convalescent phases of COVID-19. The material from the prospective study consisted of cDNA or gDNA derived from T cells, B-cell-depleted T cells, or PBMCs. Deeply sampled blood TCRbeta repertoires from subjects exposed to, actively infected with, or recovered from COVID-19 were included in the dataset. The repertoires were made available in a free public database intended to serve as a resource for research on the immune response to SARS-CoV-2. The samples were drawn from two sources: the first 160 participants of the ongoing ImmuneRACE study, and fewer than 1,500 subjects contributed by 6 global collaborators. A de-identified subject ID, COVID-19 status, age in years and sex were almost always included in the sample metadata. Where available, HLA class I and class II types were obtained from metadata supplied by the sample provider rather than from assay-based typing.

Each collaborating institution followed its own protocols to collect whole blood in K2EDTA tubes. For TCRbeta analysis, collaborators shipped samples as frozen whole blood, isolated PBMCs, or DNA extracted from either of those sample types. Overall study outcomes, separate from this receptor: How much clinical and demographic metadata was included differed by source and by participant, and the metadata was provided uncurated.

TCRbeta CDR3 regions were amplified from genomic DNA by means of the immunoSEQ Assay, a bias-controlled multiplex PCR. Per the source publication's procedure: The number of nucleated cells in each sample was estimated from the amplification of reference gene primers within the assay. Sequence reads were collapsed and filtered to measure the absolute abundance of every unique TCRbeta CDR3 rearrangement. Productive Simpson clonality was computed per sample as the square root of Simpson's diversity index over productive rearrangements. In its TCRdb copy, this immuneACCESS table keeps in-frame sequences only and misses some clones. Where compared with another copy, unresolved V genes explain less than half of these, and the others have no known cause. V, J and clone size derive from that table, while D and trimming were established from the DNA sequence. For this sample the table gives some 350,000 clones, of which about 87% were detected only once. The ten largest account for around 2.9% of the sample.

Reading the germline V gene (reference sequence) gives CDR1 MNHEY and CDR2 SMNVEV. Inclusive of the bounding cysteine and phenylalanine, the CDR3 is 16 residues long. Only CDR3 DNA remains: 48 bases, in frame from the first base. For this chain, trimming is 0 bases at the V end and 6 bases at the J end, and the number of junction bases without a gene match is 6. Sequencing was carried out using peripheral blood. The TCR originated in a human donor in a cohort sampled during active COVID-19. The chain uses TRBV27 and TRBJ2-1; 9 bases in the junction line up with TRBD1. The CDR3 protein: CASSLSLGTGTNEQFF. The base sequence is TGTGCCAGCAGTTTATCCCTCGGGACAGGGACCAATGAGCAGTTCTTC.